One sample yielded the 7 T cell receptor beta chains listed below, sequenced in a study of cytomegalovirus exposure and HLA in healthy donors. The primer mix had 60 Vbeta and 13 Jbeta primers. Using immunoSEQ multiplex PCR, the repertoire was profiled, and TCRdb retains in-frame clones only, with some absent. Seen here are about 150,000 clones, about three quarters observed once, and the top ten hold 0.5% to 0.85%. Sequencing was done on a sample of PBMCs. Receptor source: a male donor in good health and CMV-seronegative.

V gene TRBV5-8 combines with J gene TRBJ2-1, with TRBD2 matching over 13 bases. Unmatched junction bases numbered 2, after V lost 2 bases and J lost 6 bases. This CDR3 comprises 15 residues. CDR1 SGHTS and CDR2 YDEGEE come from the germline V gene. CDR3 coding DNA: TGTGCCAGCAGCTTACTAGCGGGAGGGGGCAATGAGCAGTTCTTC. Translated, it gives CASSLLAGGGNEQFF.

The chain is built from TRBV7-9 and TRBJ2-2, with 8 nucleotides matching TRBD1. The CDR3 totals 14 residues. Germline V lookup: CDR1 SEHNR, CDR2 FQNEAQ (reference sequence). V lost 5 bases and J lost 6; bases outside the gene matches: 5. The CDR3 protein is CASSDNRGAGELFF. The CDR3 DNA reads as TGTGCCAGCAGCGATAACAGGGGGGCCGGGGAGCTGTTTTTT.

The chain is built from TRBV9 and TRBJ1-3; a weak D match, TRBD1 (5 bases). This CDR3 is built from 15 residues. The V end lost 4 bases, the J end lost 3 bases, and 14 bases lay between the germline ends. Looked up from germline, CDR1 is SGDLS and CDR2 is YYNGEE. This CDR3 reads CASSLLGAYGNTIYF. CDR3 DNA: TGTGCCAGCAGCCTCCTAGGGGCTTATGGAAACACCATATATTTT.

J is TRBJ2-3 and V is TRBV7-2, with 13 bases matching TRBD2. Trimming at V came to 1 base and at J to 5 bases, leaving 3 bases not matched to a gene. This CDR3 is 16 amino acids long. CDR1 SGHTA and CDR2 FQGNSA come from the germline V gene. The DNA of the CDR3 is TGTGCCAGCAGCTTAGGCCGACTAGCGGGAGGAGATACGCAGTATTTT. It specifies CASSLGRLAGGDTQYF.

The chain recombines TRBV7-9 with TRBJ2-3, with D maybe TRBD2 (5 bases). Trimming removed 1 base at V and 5 bases at J, with 7 bases between. Germline assignment: CDR1 SEHNR and CDR2 FQNEAQ (reference sequence). This CDR3 is 13 amino acids long. CDR3 bases: TGTGCCAGCAGCTTAGTAGCGAGAGATACGCAGTATTTT. The encoded protein is CASSLVARDTQYF.

The chain links TRBV10-3 to TRBJ2-2, with D unclear. With 2 bases removed from V and 4 bases from J, the gap between germline ends came to 5 bases. This CDR3 contains 13 residues. Germline V gene sequence: CDR1 ENHRY, CDR2 SYGVKD. The CDR3 sequence is CAISETATGELFF. The CDR3 DNA reads as TGTGCCATCAGTGAGACAGCCACCGGGGAGCTGTTTTTT.

The V call is TRBV6-1, the J call TRBJ2-7, with D maybe TRBD2 (5 bases). This CDR3 contains 15 residues. Germline V gene data show CDR1 as MNHNS and CDR2 as SASEGT. The V end was cut by 4 bases, the J end by 0 bases, with 13 bases between. CDR3 loop: CASSANWAGSYEQYF. The CDR3 coding sequence is TGTGCCAGCAGTGCCAACTGGGCGGGCTCCTACGAGCAGTACTTC.